This T cell receptor beta chain was captured in a study of cytomegalovirus exposure and HLA in healthy donors. Broader study findings: Some V segments could not be told apart, so they were left out, TRBV6-2 and TRBV6-3 among them. HLA alleles were associated with around 17,000 TCR beta sequences in a later analysis at 0.05 false discovery rate. Later analysis reportedly placed an Asian-associated ancestry cluster below the roughly 690-donor mean in N-insertions.

As to this clone: Its specificity is not known.

V shed 5 bases and J 8 bases; nucleotides not matched to a gene: 5. CDR1 SEHNR and CDR2 FQNEAQ come from the germline V gene (reference sequence). The CDR3 has 12 amino acids. PCR involved 60 Vbeta and 13 Jbeta primers. The repertoire was sequenced with immunoSEQ multiplex PCR; TCRdb's copy has only in-frame clones and lacks some. The table includes about 150,000 clones, roughly three quarters detected once. This TCR was recovered from a man aged 25 to 45 in good health and CMV-seropositive. Sequencing was performed on PBMCs. The chain is built from TRBV7-9 and TRBJ1-1; 7 positions match TRBD1. The CDR3 region has the DNA TGTGCCAGCAGCCCCCAGGACAGGGAAGCTTTCTTT. This codes for CASSPQDREAFF.